This T cell receptor (delta chain) appears in the sequencing data of a study of gamma delta lymphoproliferative disorders and STAT genes (dated by TCRdb to the late 2010s). Context from the whole study: The LymphoTrack Dx TCRG Assay was used to build gamma-chain libraries from a minimum of 50 ng of genomic DNA. Because no corresponding Invivoscribe delta assay was available, delta-chain libraries were prepared according to the standard operating procedure of the EuroClonality-NGS working group. The study profiled TCR gamma and delta CDR3 repertoires by deep sequencing in Tgammadelta lymphoproliferative disease patients and healthy controls, within a larger immunophenotypic and STAT-mutation study. To confirm results, a couple of gamma-chain samples and all delta-chain samples were sequenced twice. What the work shows at the level of the full study, not this receptor alone: The authors pointed out that NGS specificity may be lower at low frequencies, so whether leukemic clones are public or private needs to be confirmed. Control T cells likely spanned varied maturation stages, while leukemic cells were skewed toward terminal effectors, potentially limiting patient-control comparisons. Nearly all major gamma and delta clonotypes of patients were found to be public, being shared with at least one healthy donor, and only a couple of gamma clonotypes were found to be private to disease. When whole repertoires were clustered, gamma repertoires from patients grouped apart from those of healthy controls, but delta repertoires did not separate between the groups.

CDR1 and CDR2 are read off the germline V gene as TSWWSYY and QGS. From cysteine to phenylalanine, the CDR3 is 21 amino acids long. Of the read, only the CDR3 DNA is kept; its 63 bases are in frame from base 1. V gives up 5 bases and J gives up 2 bases, and the segment between their germline ends measures 33 bases. Genomic DNA from peripheral blood mononuclear cells isolated from patients and controls was used for TCR sequencing. Controls were approximately 23 healthy adult blood donors, with a median age of approximately 60 years and some twelve males and approximately 11 females, matched to patients for age and sex. In both library preparation methods, multiplex PCR was run with primers aimed at the conserved V and J regions of the TCR genes. Amplicons were purified, pooled and sequenced on an Illumina MiSeq platform. In the authors' own workflow: MiXCR performed V(D)J alignment, clonotype assembly and translation, and VDJtools was used for functionality assessment and CDR3 repertoire analyses. CDR3 followed the IMGT definition, and analyses included only productive sequences that used functional genes, leaving out ORF genes and pseudogenes. A custom Python script was used to search all patients and controls for identical amino acid CDR3s of major clonotypes (frequency >=5%). A one-sided non-parametric Wilcoxon test was used to compare clonotype frequencies in patients versus controls. Via CATT, TCRdb reprocessed the public reads, and rows with identical DNA were then joined. The V and J calls come from TCRdb's annotation, not from the publication. The sample table shows 4,000 or so delta-chain clones, and 0.9% to 1.1% are seen once. Clones ranked in the top ten supply under 25% of the sample.

This clone has a handful of counts. Its binding antigen is unknown. The TCRdb protein comes from a much larger clone and disagrees with this DNA's translation at residue 12, likely due to a read error; the protein given here is derived from the DNA. The V and J genes are TRDV1 and TRDJ1; the D gene is perhaps TRDD3, on 6 matching bases. The sequence was obtained from a human donor in good health. The sample comprised blood. The DNA sequence is given as TGTGCTCTTGGGAAGGGTTCCGTCGTCCATACTAGGGGATCGATTACCGATAAACTCATCTTT. Its translation reads: CALGKGSVVHTRGSITDKLIF.